This T cell receptor (beta chain) was recovered during a study of shared clonotypes between healthy human individuals. Study-wide results and caveats: Larger estimated richness was generally recorded for naive subsets relative to memory subsets.

Germline values: CDR1 MNHEY, CDR2 SMNVEV (reference sequence). This CDR3 contains 14 residues. V shed 1 base and J shed 4 bases, with 8 bases lying between them. In the case of this clone: Its antigen is still unknown.

Terminally differentiated effector memory CD45RA+ cells were excluded by CCR7 positive selection of CD45RO-negative cells. The data were produced by immunoSEQ multiplex PCR, yet TCRdb's version contains in-frame clones alone and is incomplete. The sample carries 760,000 or so clones, just over 95% recorded once. This clonotype originated in a man under 40 in good health. The sample consisted of naive CD8+ T cells sorted from blood. This chain links TRBV27 with TRBJ1-5; D not certain. The DNA of the CDR3 is TGTGCCAGCAGTTTATACGCCTCGAATCAGCCCCAGCATTTT. Encoded protein: CASSLYASNQPQHF.